The sequence of this T cell receptor (beta chain) was determined in a study of blood T cell repertoires in COVID-19. Study context: Collection of acute and convalescent COVID-19 samples took place in the United States, Italy and Spain. The analysed material was cDNA or gDNA that came from T cells, B-cell-depleted T cells, or PBMCs.

As handled by the study authors: Estimates of nucleated cell counts were drawn from the amplification of reference gene primers. Only in-frame clones appear in the TCRdb table, and some are missing; sequencing was by immunoSEQ multiplex PCR. V, J and clone size were drawn from that table, and D and trimming were deduced from the DNA. The sample shows about 310,000 clones, more than 75% of them seen only once. This TCR was recovered from a woman between 45 and 60 years old who had recovered from COVID-19. Specimen: peripheral blood.

CDR3 bases: TGTGCCAGTAGGAGGGGGACAACCACCGGGGGCTACACCTTC. It translates to CASRRGTTTGGYTF. The rearrangement links TRBV19 to TRBJ1-2; maybe TRBD1 (6 bases). Trimming shortened V by 6 bases and J by 8 bases, and 19 bases separated the two germline ends. CDR3 size: 14 residues. The V gene's germline CDR1 is LNHDA and CDR2 SQIVND (reference sequence).